This is a list of T cell receptor beta chains from one sample in a study of T cells after posttransplantation cyclophosphamide. TCRdb keeps only in-frame clones here, not all; method: immunoSEQ multiplex PCR. The sample includes 15,000 or so clones, approximately 90% of them seen just once. The sequenced sample was CD4+ T cells sorted from blood, obtained after allogeneic stem cell transplant with posttransplant cyclophosphamide. The receptors originated from a male patient between 60 and 69 years old who received an allogeneic stem cell transplant from a related donor and was CMV-positive. Some T cells may be transferred from the graft donor. CDR3s include the opening cysteine and the closing phenylalanine or tryptophan. The D gene is left open where the match is weak. The size field is filled for only some rows; it gives once, few, many or a size class.

d_call: .; v_call: TRBV7-3; clone_size: .; j_call: TRBJ1-2; cdr3_aa: CASSPTGPNYGYTF; cdr3_nt: TGTGCCAGCAGCCCCACAGGGCCCAACTATGGCTACACCTTC
d_call: .; v_call: TRBV19; clone_size: once; j_call: TRBJ2-6; cdr3_aa: CASSCTGTKSQSRANVLTF; cdr3_nt: TGTGCCAGTAGTTGCACCGGGACAAAATCACAAAGTCGGGCCAACGTCCTGACTTTC
d_call: .; v_call: TRBV28; clone_size: .; j_call: TRBJ1-4; cdr3_aa: CASSDTRRGEKLFF; cdr3_nt: TGTGCCAGTAGTGACACCCGGCGGGGTGAAAAACTGTTTTTT
d_call: .; v_call: TRBV4-2; clone_size: .; j_call: TRBJ1-1; cdr3_aa: CASSHRRGMNTEAFF; cdr3_nt: TGTGCCAGCAGCCACCGACGGGGTATGAACACTGAAGCTTTCTTT
d_call: TRBD1; v_call: TRBV7-8; clone_size: .; j_call: TRBJ1-2; cdr3_aa: CASSLGQGPGDGYTF; cdr3_nt: TGTGCCAGCAGCTTAGGACAGGGGCCAGGTGATGGCTACACCTTC
d_call: .; v_call: TRBV4-2; clone_size: .; j_call: TRBJ2-2; cdr3_aa: CASSQGGVRTGELFF; cdr3_nt: TGTGCCAGCAGCCAAGGCGGGGTCCGCACCGGGGAGCTGTTTTTT
d_call: TRBD1; v_call: TRBV11-3; clone_size: few; j_call: TRBJ2-2; cdr3_aa: CASSRFGQANTGELFF; cdr3_nt: TGTGCCAGCAGCCGTTTCGGACAGGCGAACACCGGGGAGCTGTTTTTT
d_call: TRBD1; v_call: TRBV18; clone_size: .; j_call: TRBJ2-1; cdr3_aa: CASSPWDRGFDNEQFF; cdr3_nt: TGTGCCAGCTCACCATGGGACAGGGGCTTTGACAATGAGCAGTTCTTC
d_call: TRBD1; v_call: TRBV5-1; clone_size: .; j_call: TRBJ1-1; cdr3_aa: CASSRIEQGFTEAFF; cdr3_nt: TGCGCCAGCAGCAGAATTGAACAGGGGTTCACTGAAGCTTTCTTT
d_call: TRBD1; v_call: TRBV4-3; clone_size: few; j_call: TRBJ2-7; cdr3_aa: CASSRGQGYYEQYF; cdr3_nt: TGCGCCAGCAGCCGCGGACAGGGATACTACGAGCAGTACTTC
d_call: TRBD2; v_call: TRBV7-2; clone_size: .; j_call: TRBJ2-3; cdr3_aa: CASSLVAGGGSQYF; cdr3_nt: TGTGCCAGCAGCTTAGTGGCTGGGGGGGGGAGTCAGTATTTT
d_call: .; v_call: TRBV27; clone_size: once; j_call: TRBJ2-1; cdr3_aa: CASSLRDTGYNEQFF; cdr3_nt: TGTGCCAGCAGTCTCCGGGACACGGGCTACAATGAGCAGTTCTTC
d_call: TRBD1; v_call: TRBV6-1; clone_size: .; j_call: TRBJ1-5; cdr3_aa: CASSAAKDRVSISNQPQHF; cdr3_nt: TGTGCCAGCAGTGCGGCAAAGGACAGGGTATCGATTAGCAATCAGCCCCAGCATTTT
d_call: .; v_call: TRBV5-1; clone_size: .; j_call: TRBJ2-3; cdr3_aa: CASSLGAVYTDTQYF; cdr3_nt: TGCGCCAGCAGCTTGGGGGCAGTCTACACAGATACGCAGTATTTT
d_call: .; v_call: TRBV5-4; clone_size: .; j_call: TRBJ1-1; cdr3_aa: CASSLEPGMRGTEAFF; cdr3_nt: TGTGCCAGCAGCTTGGAGCCAGGGATGCGTGGCACTGAAGCTTTCTTT
d_call: TRBD2; v_call: TRBV19; clone_size: .; j_call: TRBJ2-2; cdr3_aa: CASSLLAGVTGELFF; cdr3_nt: TGTGCCAGTAGTTTACTAGCGGGGGTTACCGGGGAGCTGTTTTTT
d_call: .; v_call: TRBV2; clone_size: .; j_call: TRBJ2-7; cdr3_aa: CASSEYSEQYF; cdr3_nt: TGTGCCAGCAGTGAATATTCCGAGCAGTACTTC
d_call: .; v_call: TRBV28; clone_size: .; j_call: TRBJ2-7; cdr3_aa: CASTPGQGILYEQYF; cdr3_nt: TGTGCCAGCACTCCCGGGCAGGGGATTCTCTACGAGCAGTACTTC
d_call: .; v_call: TRBV5-1; clone_size: .; j_call: TRBJ1-4; cdr3_aa: CASSYDRLNEKLFF; cdr3_nt: TGCGCCAGCAGCTACGACAGACTTAATGAAAAACTGTTTTTT
d_call: .; v_call: TRBV11-3; clone_size: once; j_call: TRBJ1-1; cdr3_aa: CASSLSEAFF; cdr3_nt: TGTGCCAGCAGCTTATCGGAAGCTTTCTTT
d_call: TRBD1; v_call: TRBV11-2; clone_size: .; j_call: TRBJ1-2; cdr3_aa: CASSRTGIGYTF; cdr3_nt: TGTGCCAGCAGCAGGACAGGGATTGGCTACACCTTC
d_call: TRBD2; v_call: TRBV5-8; clone_size: .; j_call: TRBJ2-2; cdr3_aa: CASSWGEGLSTNTGELFF; cdr3_nt: TGTGCCAGCAGCTGGGGGGAGGGACTCAGCACGAACACCGGGGAGCTGTTTTTT
d_call: TRBD1; v_call: TRBV9; clone_size: .; j_call: TRBJ1-6; cdr3_aa: CASSTHPGQGTPLHF; cdr3_nt: TGTGCCAGCAGCACCCACCCGGGACAGGGTACACCCCTCCACTTT
d_call: .; v_call: TRBV4-3; clone_size: .; j_call: TRBJ1-3; cdr3_aa: CASSQLRVSGNTIYF; cdr3_nt: TGCGCCAGCAGCCAACTCAGGGTTTCAGGAAACACCATATATTTT
d_call: .; v_call: TRBV6-5; clone_size: .; j_call: TRBJ1-2; cdr3_aa: CASSYSTAGNYGYTF; cdr3_nt: TGTGCCAGCAGTTACTCGACTGCAGGGAACTATGGCTACACCTTC
d_call: .; v_call: TRBV5-5; clone_size: once; j_call: TRBJ2-7; cdr3_aa: CASSWEGVGSYEQYF; cdr3_nt: TGTGCCAGCAGCTGGGAGGGGGTTGGGTCCTACGAGCAGTACTTC
d_call: TRBD2; v_call: TRBV6-5; clone_size: .; j_call: TRBJ2-5; cdr3_aa: CASSYSGSGAQETQYF; cdr3_nt: TGTGCCAGCAGTTACTCGGGTAGCGGGGCGCAAGAGACCCAGTACTTC
d_call: .; v_call: TRBV23-1; clone_size: .; j_call: TRBJ2-2; cdr3_aa: CASSQSNSVYHRNTGELFF; cdr3_nt: TGCGCCAGCAGTCAATCTAATTCGGTCTATCACAGAAACACCGGGGAGCTGTTTTTT
d_call: TRBD1; v_call: TRBV5-5; clone_size: .; j_call: TRBJ2-5; cdr3_aa: CASSVTSGQRTQYF; cdr3_nt: TGTGCCAGCAGTGTTACTTCGGGACAGAGAACCCAGTACTTC